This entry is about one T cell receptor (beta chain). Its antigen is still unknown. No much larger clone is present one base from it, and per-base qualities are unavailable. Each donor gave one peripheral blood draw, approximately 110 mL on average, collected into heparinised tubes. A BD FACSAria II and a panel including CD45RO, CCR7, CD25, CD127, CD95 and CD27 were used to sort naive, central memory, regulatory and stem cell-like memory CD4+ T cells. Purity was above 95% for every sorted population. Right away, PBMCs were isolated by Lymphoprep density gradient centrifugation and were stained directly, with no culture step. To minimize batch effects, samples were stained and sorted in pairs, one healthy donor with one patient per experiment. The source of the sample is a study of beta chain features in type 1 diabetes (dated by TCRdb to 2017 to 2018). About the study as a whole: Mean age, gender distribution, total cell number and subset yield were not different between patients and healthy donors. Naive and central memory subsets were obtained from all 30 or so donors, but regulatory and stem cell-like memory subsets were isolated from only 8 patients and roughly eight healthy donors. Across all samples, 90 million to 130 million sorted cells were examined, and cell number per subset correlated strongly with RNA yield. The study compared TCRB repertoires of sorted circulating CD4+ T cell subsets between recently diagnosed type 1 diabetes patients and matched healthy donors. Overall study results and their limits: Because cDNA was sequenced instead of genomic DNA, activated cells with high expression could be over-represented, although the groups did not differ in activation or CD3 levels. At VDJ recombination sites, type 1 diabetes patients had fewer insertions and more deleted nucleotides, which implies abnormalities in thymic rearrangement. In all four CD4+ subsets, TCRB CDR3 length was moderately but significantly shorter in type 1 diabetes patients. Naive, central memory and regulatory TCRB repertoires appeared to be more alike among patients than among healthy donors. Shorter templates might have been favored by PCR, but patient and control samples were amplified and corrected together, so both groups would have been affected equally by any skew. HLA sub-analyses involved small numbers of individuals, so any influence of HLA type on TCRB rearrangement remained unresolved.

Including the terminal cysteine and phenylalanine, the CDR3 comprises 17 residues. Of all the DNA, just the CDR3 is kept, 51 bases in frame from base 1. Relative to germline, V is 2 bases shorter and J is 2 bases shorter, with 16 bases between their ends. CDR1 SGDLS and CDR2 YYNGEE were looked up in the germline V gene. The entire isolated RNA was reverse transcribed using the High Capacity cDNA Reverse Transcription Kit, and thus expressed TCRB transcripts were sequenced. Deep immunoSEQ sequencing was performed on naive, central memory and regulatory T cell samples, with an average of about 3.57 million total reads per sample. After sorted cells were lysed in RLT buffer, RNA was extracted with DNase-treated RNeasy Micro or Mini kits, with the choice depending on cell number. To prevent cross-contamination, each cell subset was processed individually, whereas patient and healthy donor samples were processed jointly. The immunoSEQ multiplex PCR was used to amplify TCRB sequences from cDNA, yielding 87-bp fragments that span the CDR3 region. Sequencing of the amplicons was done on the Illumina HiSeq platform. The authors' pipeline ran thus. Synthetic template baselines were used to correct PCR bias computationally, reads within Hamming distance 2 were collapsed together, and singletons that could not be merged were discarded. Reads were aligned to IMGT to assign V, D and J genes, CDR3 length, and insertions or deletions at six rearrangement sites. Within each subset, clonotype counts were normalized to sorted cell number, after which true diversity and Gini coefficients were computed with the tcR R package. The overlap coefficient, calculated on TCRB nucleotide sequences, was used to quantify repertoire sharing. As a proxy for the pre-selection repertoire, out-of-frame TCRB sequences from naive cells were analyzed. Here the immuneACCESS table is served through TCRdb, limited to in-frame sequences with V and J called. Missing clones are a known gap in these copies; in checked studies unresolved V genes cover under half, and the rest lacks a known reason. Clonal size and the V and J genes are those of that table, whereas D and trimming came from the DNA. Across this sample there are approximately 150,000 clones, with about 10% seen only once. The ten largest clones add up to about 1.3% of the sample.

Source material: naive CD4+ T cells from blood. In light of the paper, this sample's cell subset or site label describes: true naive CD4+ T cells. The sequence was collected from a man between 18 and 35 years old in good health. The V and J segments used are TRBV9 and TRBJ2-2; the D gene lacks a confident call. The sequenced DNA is TGTGCCAGCAGCGTGGGTGCGTGGGCGAGCAACACCGGGGAGCTGTTTTTT. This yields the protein CASSVGAWASNTGELFF.